A single sample gave rise to the 14 T cell receptor beta chains below, sequenced in a study of CD8 T cell repertoires and HIV-1 epitope variants. No antigen has been identified for these receptors. Sequencing used immunoSEQ multiplex PCR; TCRdb keeps in-frame clones, though not all of them. The top ten clones hold under 55% of a sample with fewer than 7,000 clones, around 62% of them seen once. Sequencing used cultured CD8+ T cells derived from PBMCs. The receptors were sampled from a male donor with HIV.

The V and J genes are TRBV6-1 and TRBJ1-4; unclear D gene. The CDR3 spans 14 residues. V lost 8 bases to trimming and J lost 0 bases, with 10 bases between them. Per the germline V gene, CDR1 is MNHNS and CDR2 is SASEGT. CDR3 sequence (DNA): TGTGCCAGCCTCGACCGTGCAACTAATGAAAAACTGTTTTTT. Encoded protein: CASLDRATNEKLFF.

This chain connects TRBV7-8 to TRBJ1-2; 8 bases agree with TRBD1. V was clipped by 1 base and J by 7 bases; unmatched bases: 8. The V gene's germline CDR1 is SGHVS and CDR2 FQNEAQ. The CDR3 loop spans 15 amino acids. The CDR3 spells CASSLGLTGEVGYTF. The CDR3 nucleotides are TGTGCCAGCAGCTTAGGTCTGACAGGGGAGGTTGGCTACACCTTC.

V gene TRBV29-1 combines with J gene TRBJ1-2; 10 bases line up with TRBD1. After removal of 5 bases from V and 2 bases from J, the junction contained 17 bases not matched to a gene. Germline V lookup: CDR1 SQVTM, CDR2 ANQGSEA. The CDR3 is made up of 18 amino acids. CDR3: CSVLERGRQGAWNYGYTF. The CDR3 DNA is TGCAGCGTTCTAGAGAGGGGACGACAGGGGGCATGGAACTATGGCTACACCTTC.

V is TRBV25-1 and J is TRBJ2-1; 7 bases line up with TRBD2. Per germline, CDR1 MGHDK and CDR2 SYGVNS. The CDR3 runs 16 residues. V lost 6 bases, J lost 8 bases, and 16 bases stayed unmatched. In nucleotides, the CDR3 is TGTGCCAGCAGGGGGGGGGATGGGGTGACGAGGGATGAGCAGTTCTTC. This translates into CASRGGDGVTRDEQFF.

The V call is TRBV19, the J call TRBJ2-6; D is undetermined. Looked up from germline, CDR1 is LNHDA and CDR2 is SQIVND (reference sequence). This CDR3 has 17 residues. Trimming left V 7 bases short and J 0 bases short, with 16 bases between. CDR3 nucleotides: TGTGCCAGTAACCAAGTTGCGTCTTTCTCTGGGGCCAACGTCCTGACTTTC. Protein sequence: CASNQVASFSGANVLTF. The full variable domain, completed using reference TRBV19 and TRBJ2-6, is DGGITQSPKYLFRKEGQNVTLSCEQNLNHDAMYWYRQDPGQGLRLIYYSQIVNDFQKGDIAEGYSVSREKKESFPLTVTSAQKNPTAFYLCASNQVASFSGANVLTFGAGSRLTVL.

The chain has TRBV9 and TRBJ2-7; no firm D call. The germline V gene encodes CDR1 SGDLS and CDR2 YYNGEE. V was pared by 3 bases and J by 3 bases, with 7 bases between. The CDR3 consists of 12 residues. The CDR3 here is CASSASGYEQYF. The CDR3 DNA reads as TGTGCCAGCAGCGCCTCAGGCTACGAGCAGTACTTC.

The rearrangement uses TRBV7-8 and TRBJ2-5; TRBD1 aligns across 8 bases. Losses at the gene ends were 1 base for V and 0 bases for J; bases not matched to a gene: 4. Germline-derived CDR1 and CDR2 are SGHVS and FQNEAQ. This CDR3 is built from 16 residues. Here the CDR3 DNA reads TGTGCCAGCAGCTTAGTTGGGACAGGCGACCAAGAGACCCAGTACTTC. The encoded protein is CASSLVGTGDQETQYF. The full variable domain, completed using reference TRBV7-8 and TRBJ2-5, is GAGVSQSPRYKVAKRGQDVALRCDPISGHVSLFWYQQALGQGPEFLTYFQNEAQLDKSGLPSDRFFAERPEGSVSTLKIQRTQQEDSAVYLCASSLVGTGDQETQYFGPGTRLLVL.

V usage is TRBV28 and J usage is TRBJ2-3, with 12 bases that match TRBD2. Germline-derived CDR1 and CDR2 are MDHEN and SYDVKM. This CDR3 is built from 15 residues. V dropped 6 bases and J dropped 5; count of bases not matched to a gene: 6. CDR3 sequence: CASSASGGAVDTQYF. CDR3 nucleotide sequence: TGTGCCAGCAGCGCTAGCGGGGGGGCTGTAGATACGCAGTATTTT.

This chain uses TRBV27 with TRBJ2-1; tentatively, D is TRBD2 (6 bases). The germline CDR1 and CDR2 sequences are MNHEY and SMNVEV (reference sequence). V lost 7 bases to trimming and J lost 0 bases, with 16 bases between them. This CDR3 comprises 16 residues. CDR3 sequence reads: CASMGGSWSSYNEQFF. The CDR3 DNA reads as TGTGCCAGCATGGGAGGTAGCTGGAGCTCCTACAATGAGCAGTTCTTC.

A few counts support this clone. The J gene is TRBJ2-7, the V gene TRBV9; D gene unclear. Per the germline V gene, CDR1 is SGDLS and CDR2 is YYNGEE. This CDR3 has 13 residues. With 0 bases removed from V and 7 bases from J, the gap between germline ends came to 11 bases. CDR3: CASSVGTAREQYF. The CDR3 DNA is TGTGCCAGCAGCGTAGGGACCGCACGGGAGCAGTACTTC.

This clone was detected once. The V gene is TRBV28, the J gene TRBJ2-7; TRBD1 matches at 11 bases. With V trimmed by 4 bases and J by 4 bases, 3 bases remained unmatched. The V gene's germline CDR1 is MDHEN and CDR2 SYDVKM. The CDR3 is 14 residues long. The CDR3 DNA reads as TGTGCCAGCAGTTACGGACAGGGGGCATACGAGCAGTACTTC. Translating it yields CASSYGQGAYEQYF.

CDR3 bases: TGTGCCAGCAGTTTTGTCACTGGGGGAGTCGAAAAACTGTTTTTT. Its protein product is CASSFVTGGVEKLFF. V gene TRBV27 combines with J gene TRBJ1-4; perhaps TRBD1 as D (5 bases). Per germline, CDR1 MNHEY and CDR2 SMNVEV (reference sequence). The CDR3 extends over 15 amino acids. V lost 3 bases and J lost 8, with 16 bases in between.

CDR3 in amino acids: CASWDLTEQFF. The CDR3 region has the DNA TGTGCCAGCTGGGACTTGACTGAGCAGTTCTTC. The chain couples TRBV6-6 to TRBJ2-1; a weak D match, TRBD2 (6 bases). The CDR3 spans 11 residues. Looked up from germline, CDR1 is MNHNY and CDR2 is SVGAGI (reference sequence). V was cut by 8 bases and J by 9 bases, with 11 bases left in between.

The chain employs TRBV28 and TRBJ1-5, with 7 nucleotides matching TRBD1. In germline, CDR1 is MDHEN, CDR2 SYDVKM. Germline trimming cut 5 bases from V and 5 bases from J; bases unmatched to any gene: 12. The CDR3 is 16 residues long. CDR3 DNA sequence: TGTGCCAGCAGTCCCGCTTACAAAGGGGGCGATCAGCCCCAGCATTTT. It specifies CASSPAYKGGDQPQHF.